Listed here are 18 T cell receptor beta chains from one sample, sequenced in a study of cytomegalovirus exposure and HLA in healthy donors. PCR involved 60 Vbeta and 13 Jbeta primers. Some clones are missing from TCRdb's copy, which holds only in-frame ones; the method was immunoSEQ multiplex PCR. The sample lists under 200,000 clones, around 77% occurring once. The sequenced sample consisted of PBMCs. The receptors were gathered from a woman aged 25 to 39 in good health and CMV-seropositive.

The CDR3 reads CAWSVVDEQFF. The CDR3, as DNA: TGTGCCTGGAGTGTCGTCGATGAGCAGTTCTTC. The chain carries TRBV30 and TRBJ2-1; no definite D call. With 0 bases removed from V and 8 bases from J, the gap between germline ends came to 5 bases. Germline V gives CDR1 GTSNPN, CDR2 SVGIG (reference sequence). CDR3 length: 11 amino acids.

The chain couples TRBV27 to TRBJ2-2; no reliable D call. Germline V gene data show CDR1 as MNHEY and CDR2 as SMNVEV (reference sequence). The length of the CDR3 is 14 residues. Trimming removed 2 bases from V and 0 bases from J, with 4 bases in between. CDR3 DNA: TGTGCCAGCAGTTTAACAGCGAACACCGGGGAGCTGTTTTTT. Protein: CASSLTANTGELFF.

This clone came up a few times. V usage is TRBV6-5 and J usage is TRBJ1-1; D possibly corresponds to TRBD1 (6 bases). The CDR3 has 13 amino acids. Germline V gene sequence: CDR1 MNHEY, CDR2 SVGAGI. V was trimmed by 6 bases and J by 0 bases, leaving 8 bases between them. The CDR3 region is CASRDSMNTEAFF. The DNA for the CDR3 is TGTGCCAGCAGGGACAGCATGAACACTGAAGCTTTCTTT.

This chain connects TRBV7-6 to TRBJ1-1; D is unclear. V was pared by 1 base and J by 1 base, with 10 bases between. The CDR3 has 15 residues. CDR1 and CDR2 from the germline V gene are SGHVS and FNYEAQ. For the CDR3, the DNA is TGTGCCAGCAGCTTAGACTCCACCTCGAACACTGAAGCTTTCTTT. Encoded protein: CASSLDSTSNTEAFF.

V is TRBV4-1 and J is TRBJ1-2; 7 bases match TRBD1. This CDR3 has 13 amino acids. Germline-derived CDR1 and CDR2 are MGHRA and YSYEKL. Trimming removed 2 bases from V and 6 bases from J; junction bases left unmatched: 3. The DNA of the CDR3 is TGCGCCAGCAGCCAATCCGGACAGGATGGCTACACCTTC. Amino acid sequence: CASSQSGQDGYTF.

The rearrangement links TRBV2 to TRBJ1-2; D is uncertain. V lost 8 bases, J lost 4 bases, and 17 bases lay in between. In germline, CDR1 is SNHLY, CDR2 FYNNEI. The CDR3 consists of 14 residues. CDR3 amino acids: CASRWAHLPYGYTF. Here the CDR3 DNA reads TGTGCCAGCCGGTGGGCTCACCTACCCTATGGCTACACCTTC.

CDR3 amino acids: CATSRERGGHQPQHF. CDR3 coding DNA: TGTGCCACCAGCAGAGAGAGGGGAGGACATCAGCCCCAGCATTTT. J is TRBJ1-5 and V is TRBV15, with D tentatively TRBD1 (5 bases). The length of the CDR3 is 15 residues. The V gene lost 0 bases and the J gene lost 5 bases, with 11 bases spanning the gap. Germline CDR1 is LNHNV and CDR2 is YYDKDF (reference sequence).

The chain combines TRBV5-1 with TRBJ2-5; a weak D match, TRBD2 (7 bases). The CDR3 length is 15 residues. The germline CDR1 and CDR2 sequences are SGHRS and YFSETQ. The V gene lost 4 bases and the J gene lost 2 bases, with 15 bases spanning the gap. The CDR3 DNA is TGCGCCAGCAGCCCAAGCGGGACACTTCAAGAGACCCAGTACTTC. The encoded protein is CASSPSGTLQETQYF.

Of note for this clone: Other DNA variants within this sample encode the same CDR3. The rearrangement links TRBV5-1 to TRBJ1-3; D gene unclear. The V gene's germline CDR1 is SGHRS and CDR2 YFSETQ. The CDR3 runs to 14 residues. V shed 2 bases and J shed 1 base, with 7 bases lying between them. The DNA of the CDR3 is TGCGCCAGCAGCTTAGGGAGTTCTGGAAACACCATATATTTT. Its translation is CASSLGSSGNTIYF.

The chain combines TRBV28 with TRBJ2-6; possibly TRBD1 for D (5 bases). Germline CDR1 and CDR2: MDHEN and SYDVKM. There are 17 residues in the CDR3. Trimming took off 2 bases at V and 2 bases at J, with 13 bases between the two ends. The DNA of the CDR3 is TGTGCCAGCAGTTTAGAAGACAGTGGGCCTGGGGCCAACGTCCTGACTTTC. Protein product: CASSLEDSGPGANVLTF.

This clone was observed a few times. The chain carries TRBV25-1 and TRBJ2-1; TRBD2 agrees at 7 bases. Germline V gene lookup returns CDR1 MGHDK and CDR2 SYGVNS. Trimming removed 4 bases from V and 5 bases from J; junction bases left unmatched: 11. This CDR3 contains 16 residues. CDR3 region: CASSVRSGAANNEQFF. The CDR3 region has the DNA TGTGCCAGCAGTGTTCGGAGCGGGGCAGCCAACAATGAGCAGTTCTTC.

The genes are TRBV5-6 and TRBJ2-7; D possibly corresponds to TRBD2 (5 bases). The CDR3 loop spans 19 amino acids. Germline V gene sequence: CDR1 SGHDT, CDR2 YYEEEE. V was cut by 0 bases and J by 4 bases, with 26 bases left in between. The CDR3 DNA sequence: TGTGCCAGCAGCTTGGGTTGGGCTTTACCCGCTCGTCGGGAATACGAGCAGTACTTC. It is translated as CASSLGWALPARREYEQYF.

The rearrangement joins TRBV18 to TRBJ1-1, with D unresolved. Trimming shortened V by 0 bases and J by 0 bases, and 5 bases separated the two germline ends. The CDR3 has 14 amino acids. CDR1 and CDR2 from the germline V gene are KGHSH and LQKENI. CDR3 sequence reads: CASSPPSVNTEAFF. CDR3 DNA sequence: TGTGCCAGCTCACCACCGTCTGTGAACACTGAAGCTTTCTTT.

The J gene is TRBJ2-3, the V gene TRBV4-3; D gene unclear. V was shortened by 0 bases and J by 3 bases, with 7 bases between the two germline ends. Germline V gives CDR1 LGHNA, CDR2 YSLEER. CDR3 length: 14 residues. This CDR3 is CASSQDSQTDTQYF. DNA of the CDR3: TGCGCCAGCAGCCAAGACTCCCAGACAGATACGCAGTATTTT.

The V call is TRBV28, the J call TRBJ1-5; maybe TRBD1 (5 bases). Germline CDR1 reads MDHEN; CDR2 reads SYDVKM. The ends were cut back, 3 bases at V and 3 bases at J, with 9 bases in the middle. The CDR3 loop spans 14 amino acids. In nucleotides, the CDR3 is TGTGCCAGCAGTTTGAACAGGTTCAATCAGCCCCAGCATTTT. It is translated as CASSLNRFNQPQHF.

The CDR3 nucleotides are TGTGCCTGGAGCGGAGGACCCCTAACAGATACGCAGTATTTT. Encoded protein: CAWSGGPLTDTQYF. The chain combines TRBV30 with TRBJ2-3; tentatively, D is TRBD2 (5 bases). The germline CDR1 and CDR2 sequences are GTSNPN and SVGIG (reference sequence). V was pared by 3 bases and J by 3 bases, with 13 bases between. This CDR3 region has 14 residues.

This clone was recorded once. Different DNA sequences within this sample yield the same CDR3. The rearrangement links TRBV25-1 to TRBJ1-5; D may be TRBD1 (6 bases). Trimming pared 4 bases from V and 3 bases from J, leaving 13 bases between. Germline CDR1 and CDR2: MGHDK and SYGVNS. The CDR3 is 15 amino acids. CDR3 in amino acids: CASSAKGQPNQPQHF. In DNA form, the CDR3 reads TGTGCCAGCAGTGCGAAAGGACAGCCCAATCAGCCCCAGCATTTT.

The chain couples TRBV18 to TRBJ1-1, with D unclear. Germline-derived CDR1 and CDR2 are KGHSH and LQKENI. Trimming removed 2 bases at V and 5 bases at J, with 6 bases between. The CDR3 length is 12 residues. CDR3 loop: CASSPEGTEAFF. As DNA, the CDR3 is TGTGCCAGCTCACCAGAGGGAACTGAAGCTTTCTTT.